Following are 26 T cell receptor beta chains from one sample sequenced in a study of T cells in localized non-small cell lung cancer. The protocol was immunoSEQ multiplex PCR, while the TCRdb copy is restricted to in-frame clones and leaves out a portion. The sample lists around 34,000 clones; roughly 93% were seen once. The sequences come from peripheral blood, collected before any cancer treatment. These receptors were collected from an older female donor with stage I lung adenocarcinoma.

The chain uses TRBV18 and TRBJ1-2; weak D call: TRBD1 (6 bases). The CDR3 loop spans 14 amino acids. V was clipped by 4 bases and J by 2 bases, with 11 bases between them. Germline assignment: CDR1 KGHSH and CDR2 LQKENI. The CDR3 sequence is CASSHREGNYGYTF. As DNA, the CDR3 is TGTGCCAGCTCACACAGGGAAGGGAACTATGGCTACACCTTC.

The chain employs TRBV6-6 and TRBJ2-1; no firm D call. Germline CDR1 reads MNHNY; CDR2 reads SVGAGI (reference sequence). V lost 7 bases to trimming and J lost 0 bases, with 7 bases between them. This CDR3 spans 13 amino acids. In DNA form, the CDR3 reads TGTGCCAGCACTCTAAGCTCCTACAATGAGCAGTTCTTC. Protein: CASTLSSYNEQFF.

The chain couples TRBV2 to TRBJ1-1, with D maybe TRBD1 (5 bases). This CDR3 spans 12 amino acids. Trimming removed 7 bases at V and 4 bases at J, with 10 bases between. The germline gives CDR1 SNHLY, CDR2 FYNNEI. CDR3 amino acids: CASMWGTTEAFF. In DNA, the CDR3 is TGTGCCAGCATGTGGGGGACCACTGAAGCTTTCTTT.

The rearrangement links TRBV2 to TRBJ1-2; D not resolved. V was trimmed by 3 bases and J by 4 bases, leaving 6 bases between them. Looked up from germline, CDR1 is SNHLY and CDR2 is FYNNEI. This CDR3 is built from 12 residues. The CDR3 spells CASSEEAYGYTF. Here the CDR3 DNA reads TGTGCCAGCAGTGAGGAAGCCTATGGCTACACCTTC.

V usage is TRBV7-3 and J usage is TRBJ2-2, with D perhaps matching TRBD1 or TRBD2 (5 bases each). V dropped 6 bases and J dropped 5 bases, with 22 bases sitting between them. The CDR3 extends over 17 amino acids. Germline CDR1 SGHTA, CDR2 FQGTGA. CDR3 sequence: CASSFSGTSDLTGELFF. In DNA form, the CDR3 reads TGTGCCAGCAGTTTTTCCGGGACCTCGGACTTGACCGGGGAGCTGTTTTTT.

The rearrangement joins TRBV19 to TRBJ2-2; D remains unclear. CDR1 and CDR2 from the germline V gene are LNHDA and SQIVND (reference sequence). The CDR3 runs to 13 residues. Between the trimmed V and J ends, which lost 5 bases and 7 bases, there was a span of 11 bases. As DNA, the CDR3 is TGTGCCAGTAGTCAACAACTGATCGGGGAGCTGTTTTTT. Translated, it gives CASSQQLIGELFF.

This clone has only a few counts. The genes are TRBV7-3 and TRBJ1-1; D not resolved. The V end lost 5 bases, the J end lost 0 bases, and 10 bases lay between the germline ends. This CDR3 has 14 residues. Per germline, CDR1 SGHTA and CDR2 FQGTGA. The CDR3, as DNA: TGTGCCAGCAGCCCGGGAATCCTGAACACTGAAGCTTTCTTT. Residues: CASSPGILNTEAFF.

The chain joins TRBV6-5 to TRBJ2-1; no clear D. This CDR3 region has 14 residues. The V end lost 5 bases, the J end lost 4 bases, and 12 bases lay between the germline ends. In germline, CDR1 is MNHEY, CDR2 SVGAGI. The DNA for the CDR3 is TGTGCCAGCAGTCCTCGGTCTCTTTACAATGAGCAGTTCTTC. Translation: CASSPRSLYNEQFF.

The chain recombines TRBV28 with TRBJ1-2, with D unresolved. CDR1 is MDHEN, CDR2 SYDVKM, per germline. The CDR3 is made up of 13 amino acids. Deletions cut 2 bases from V and 2 bases from J, with 6 bases between. CDR3 nucleotide sequence: TGTGCCAGCAGTTTAAGGCCAAACTATGGCTACACCTTC. The encoded protein is CASSLRPNYGYTF.

The genes are TRBV5-4 and TRBJ2-7; 10 bases are shared with TRBD1. V was clipped by 0 bases and J by 7 bases; unmatched bases: 7. Germline lookup yields CDR1 SGHNT and CDR2 YYREEE (reference sequence). This CDR3 is built from 15 residues. The CDR3 DNA sequence: TGTGCCAGCAGCTTGGGGGACAGGGGAGCTAGGGAGCAGTACTTC. Amino acid sequence: CASSLGDRGAREQYF.

The rearrangement uses TRBV2 and TRBJ1-2, with 8 bases lining up with TRBD1. Trimming at V came to 6 bases and at J to 7 bases, leaving 13 bases not matched to a gene. The CDR3 consists of 15 residues. In germline, CDR1 is SNHLY, CDR2 FYNNEI. The CDR3 nucleotides are TGTGCCAGCAGGAGGGACAGGCGAGGCGATTCTGGCTACACCTTC. Its translation is CASRRDRRGDSGYTF.

V usage is TRBV4-1 and J usage is TRBJ1-3; 10 positions agree with TRBD1. The germline CDR1 and CDR2 sequences are MGHRA and YSYEKL. CDR3 length equals 16 residues. The ends lost 3 bases at V and 3 bases at J; junction bases unmatched: 5. In DNA form, the CDR3 reads TGCGCCAGCAGCCAGGTTGACAGGGGGCTTGGAAACACCATATATTTT. Amino acids: CASSQVDRGLGNTIYF.

The chain is built from TRBV28 and TRBJ2-3, with 8 bases lining up with TRBD2. Germline V gives CDR1 MDHEN, CDR2 SYDVKM. The ends lost 8 bases at V and 1 base at J; junction bases unmatched: 8. The CDR3 has 15 amino acids. CDR3 in DNA: TGTGCCAGCTCGTCGGGGGGGCTGGGCACAGATACGCAGTATTTT. As protein: CASSSGGLGTDTQYF.

The V call is TRBV7-2, the J call TRBJ2-3; the match to TRBD2 covers 7 bases. With 1 base clipped from V and 5 bases from J, the junction kept 15 bases outside the gene matches. The CDR3 covers 18 residues. From germline, CDR1 is SGHTA and CDR2 FQGNSA. The CDR3 here is CASSLGGGGRGSRDTQYF. The CDR3, as DNA: TGTGCCAGCAGCTTAGGGGGCGGTGGGAGGGGTAGTAGAGATACGCAGTATTTT.

The V and J genes are TRBV2 and TRBJ2-1; D possibly corresponds to TRBD2 (5 bases). Trimming removed 2 bases at V and 5 bases at J, with 19 bases between. Germline CDR1 is SNHLY and CDR2 is FYNNEI. The CDR3 covers 17 residues. CDR3 sequence (DNA): TGTGCCAGCAGTGAAATCGGAAGCGGCTTACTAAACAATGAGCAGTTCTTC. It specifies CASSEIGSGLLNNEQFF.

This clone was seen a single time. The chain uses TRBV18 and TRBJ2-7, with 8 positions matching TRBD1. The V segment lost 2 bases and the J segment 6 bases; nucleotides outside the gene matches: 6. The CDR3 has 14 amino acids. The germline V gene has CDR1 KGHSH and CDR2 LQKENI. The chain's CDR3 is CASSPNQDRVEQYF. DNA of the CDR3: TGTGCCAGCTCACCAAACCAGGACAGGGTCGAGCAGTACTTC.

This rearrangement joins TRBV7-8 to TRBJ1-1; weak D call: TRBD1 (5 bases). Trimming removed 8 bases at V and 1 base at J, with 11 bases between. This CDR3 comprises 13 residues. Germline-derived CDR1 and CDR2 are SGHVS and FQNEAQ. CDR3 sequence reads: CASGIGENTEAFF. DNA of the CDR3: TGTGCCAGCGGTATAGGGGAGAACACTGAAGCTTTCTTT.

The V call is TRBV27, the J call TRBJ1-3, with 8 bases identical to TRBD1. CDR1 and CDR2 from the germline V gene are MNHEY and SMNVEV (reference sequence). This CDR3 region has 15 residues. V lost 8 bases and J lost 0; bases outside the gene matches: 6. The CDR3 reads CASSRTGTSGNTIYF. Written as DNA, the CDR3 is TGTGCCAGCTCGCGGACAGGGACCTCTGGAAACACCATATATTTT.

This sequence joins TRBV2 and TRBJ2-1; possibly TRBD1 or TRBD2 for D (5 bases each). Trimming took off 5 bases at V and 0 bases at J, with 11 bases between the two ends. The length of the CDR3 is 15 residues. Germline V gene lookup returns CDR1 SNHLY and CDR2 FYNNEI. CDR3 DNA sequence: TGTGCCAGCAGTCGGGACCTCAGCTCCTACAATGAGCAGTTCTTC. Its translation: CASSRDLSSYNEQFF.

The chain joins TRBV19 to TRBJ1-1, with D maybe TRBD1 (6 bases). V lost 9 bases to trimming and J lost 1 base, with 12 bases between them. The germline V gene has CDR1 LNHDA and CDR2 SQIVND (reference sequence). The length of the CDR3 is 13 residues. In DNA form, the CDR3 reads TGTGCCAGCTCGGGACAAACGAACACTGAAGCTTTCTTT. Translation: CASSGQTNTEAFF.

CDR3 in amino acids: CASSLKGVDYGYTF. DNA of the CDR3: TGTGCCAGCAGCTTGAAGGGCGTGGACTATGGCTACACCTTC. The chain recombines TRBV5-4 with TRBJ1-2; D is uncertain. This CDR3 has 14 residues. Germline V gene lookup returns CDR1 SGHNT and CDR2 YYREEE (reference sequence). Trimming pared 1 base from V and 3 bases from J, leaving 10 bases between.

This clone was seen just once. J is TRBJ1-5 and V is TRBV19; 8 bases are shared with TRBD1. The CDR3 spans 16 residues. CDR1 is LNHDA, CDR2 SQIVND, per germline (reference sequence). V lost 7 bases and J lost 2; bases outside the gene matches: 10. The chain's CDR3 is CASTDRGGTGNQPQHF. The CDR3 nucleotides are TGTGCCAGTACCGACAGGGGTGGAACGGGCAATCAGCCCCAGCATTTT.

This clone was observed once. The CDR3 protein is CAWSSQWGGQPQHF. The DNA of the CDR3 is TGTGCCTGGAGTTCCCAGTGGGGAGGTCAGCCCCAGCATTTT. V and J are TRBV30 and TRBJ1-5; no definite D call. The germline V gene encodes CDR1 GTSNPN and CDR2 SVGIG (reference sequence). Trimming shortened V by 2 bases and J by 6 bases, and 14 bases separated the two germline ends. There are 14 residues in the CDR3. The variable domain in full, with the rest retrieved from reference TRBV30 and TRBJ1-5, is SQTIHQWPATLVQPVGSPLSLECTVEGTSNPNLYWYRQAAGRGLQLLFYSVGIGQISSEVPQNLSASRPQDRQFILSSKKLLLSDSGFYLCAWSSQWGGQPQHFGDGTRLSIL.

The CDR3 reads CATSGLRTDTQYF. The CDR3 DNA reads as TGTGCCACCTCCGGGCTAAGGACAGATACGCAGTATTTT. This chain connects TRBV18 to TRBJ2-3, with D hard to call. This CDR3 spans 13 amino acids. Germline V gene lookup returns CDR1 KGHSH and CDR2 LQKENI. Trimming took 10 bases from V and 3 from J, leaving 14 bases between them.

The chain employs TRBV7-3 and TRBJ1-5; 11 nucleotides agree with TRBD1. CDR3 length: 15 amino acids. CDR1 and CDR2 (germline): SGHTA, FQGTGA. Trimming took 5 bases from V and 5 from J; bases not matched to a gene: 5. The CDR3 nucleotides read TGTGCCAGCAGCCCGGGACAGGGGGTCCATCAGCCCCAGCATTTT. Protein: CASSPGQGVHQPQHF.

This clone has just one count. The chain has TRBV2 and TRBJ2-5, with 7 bases lining up with TRBD1. The CDR3 has 14 amino acids. The V segment lost 3 bases and the J segment 5 bases; nucleotides outside the gene matches: 6. CDR1 is SNHLY, CDR2 FYNNEI, per germline. CDR3 nucleotide sequence: TGTGCCAGCAGTGAGGGCAGGGGGTGGGAGACCCAGTACTTC. Protein: CASSEGRGWETQYF.